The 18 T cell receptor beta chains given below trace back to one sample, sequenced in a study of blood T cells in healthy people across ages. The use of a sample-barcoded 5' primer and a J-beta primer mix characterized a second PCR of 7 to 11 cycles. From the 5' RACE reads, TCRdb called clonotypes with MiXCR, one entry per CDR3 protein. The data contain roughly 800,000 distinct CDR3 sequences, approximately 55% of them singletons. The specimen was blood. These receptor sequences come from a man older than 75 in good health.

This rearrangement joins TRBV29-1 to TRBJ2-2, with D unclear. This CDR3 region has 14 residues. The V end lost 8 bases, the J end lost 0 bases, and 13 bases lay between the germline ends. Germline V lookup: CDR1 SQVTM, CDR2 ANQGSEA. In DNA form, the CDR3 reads TGCAGCACCCGAGGTTCAACGAACACCGGGGAGCTGTTTTTT. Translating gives CSTRGSTNTGELFF.

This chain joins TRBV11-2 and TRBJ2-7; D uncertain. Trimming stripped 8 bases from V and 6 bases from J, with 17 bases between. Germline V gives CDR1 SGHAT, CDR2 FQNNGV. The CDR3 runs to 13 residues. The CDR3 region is CASSRSETSEQYF. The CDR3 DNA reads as TGTGCCAGCTCTCGGAGCGAAACCTCCGAGCAGTACTTC.

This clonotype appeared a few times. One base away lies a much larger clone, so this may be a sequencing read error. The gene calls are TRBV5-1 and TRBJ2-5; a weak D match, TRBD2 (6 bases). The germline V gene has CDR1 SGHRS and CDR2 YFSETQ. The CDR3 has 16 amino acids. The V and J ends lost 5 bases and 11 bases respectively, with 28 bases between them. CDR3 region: CASSILTAGPPNEQYF. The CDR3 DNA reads TGCGCCAGCAGTATCCTCACGGCGGGGCCCCCCAATGAGCAGTACTTC.

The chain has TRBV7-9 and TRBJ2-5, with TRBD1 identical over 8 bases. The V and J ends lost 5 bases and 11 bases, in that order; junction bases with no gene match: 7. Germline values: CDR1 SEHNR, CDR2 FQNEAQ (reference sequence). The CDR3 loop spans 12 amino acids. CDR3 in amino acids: CASSVTGEEQYF. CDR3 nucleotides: TGTGCCAGCAGCGTGACAGGGGAGGAGCAGTACTTC.

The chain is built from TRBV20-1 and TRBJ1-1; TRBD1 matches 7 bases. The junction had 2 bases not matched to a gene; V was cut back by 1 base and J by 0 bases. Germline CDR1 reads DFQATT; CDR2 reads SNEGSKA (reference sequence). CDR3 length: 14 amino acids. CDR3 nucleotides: TGCAGTGCTAGAGCGGGACAGCTGAACACTGAAGCTTTCTTT. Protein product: CSARAGQLNTEAFF.

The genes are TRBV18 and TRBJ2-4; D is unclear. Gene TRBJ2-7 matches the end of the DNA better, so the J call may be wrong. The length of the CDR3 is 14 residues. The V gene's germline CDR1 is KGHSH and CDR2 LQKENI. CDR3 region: CASSAREITYEQYF. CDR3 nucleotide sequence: TGTGCCAGCTCAGCCAGAGAAATCACCTACGAGCAGTACTTC.

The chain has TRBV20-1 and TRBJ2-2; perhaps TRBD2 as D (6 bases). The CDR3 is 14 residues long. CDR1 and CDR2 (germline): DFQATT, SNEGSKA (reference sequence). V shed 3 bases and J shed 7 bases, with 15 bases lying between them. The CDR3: CSASSGSFGGELFF. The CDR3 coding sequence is TGCAGTGCTAGCTCCGGGAGCTTCGGCGGGGAGCTGTTTTTT.

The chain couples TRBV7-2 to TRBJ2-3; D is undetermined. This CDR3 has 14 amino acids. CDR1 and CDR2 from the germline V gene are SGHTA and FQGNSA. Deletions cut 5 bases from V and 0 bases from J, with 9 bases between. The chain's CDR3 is CASSHPTSTDTQYF. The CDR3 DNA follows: TGTGCCAGCAGCCACCCCACTAGCACAGATACGCAGTATTTT. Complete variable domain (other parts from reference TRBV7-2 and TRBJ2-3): GAGVSQSPSNKVTEKGKDVELRCDPISGHTALYWYRQSLGQGLEFLIYFQGNSAPDKSGLPSDRFSAERTGGSVSTLTIQRTQQEDSAVYLCASSHPTSTDTQYFGPGTRLTVL.

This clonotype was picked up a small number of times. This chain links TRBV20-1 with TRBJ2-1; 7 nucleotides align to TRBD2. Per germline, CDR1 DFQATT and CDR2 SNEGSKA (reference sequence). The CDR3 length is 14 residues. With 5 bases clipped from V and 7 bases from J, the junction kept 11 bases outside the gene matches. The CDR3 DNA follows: TGCAGTGCTCCACTGGTGGGAGGGCCAAATGAGCAGTTCTTC. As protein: CSAPLVGGPNEQFF.

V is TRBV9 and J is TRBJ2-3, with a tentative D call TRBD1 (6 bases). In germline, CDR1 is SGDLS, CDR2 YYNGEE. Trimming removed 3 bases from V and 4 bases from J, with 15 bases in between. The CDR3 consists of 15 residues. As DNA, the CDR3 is TGTGCCAGCAGCGCGTCAGGGGAGAGGGCAGATACGCAGTATTTT. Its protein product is CASSASGERADTQYF. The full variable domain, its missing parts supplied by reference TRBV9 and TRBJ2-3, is DSGVTQTPKHLITATGQRVTLRCSPRSGDLSVYWYQQSLDQGLQFLIQYYNGEERAKGNILERFSAQQFPDLHSELNLSSLELGDSALYFCASSASGERADTQYFGPGTRLTVL.

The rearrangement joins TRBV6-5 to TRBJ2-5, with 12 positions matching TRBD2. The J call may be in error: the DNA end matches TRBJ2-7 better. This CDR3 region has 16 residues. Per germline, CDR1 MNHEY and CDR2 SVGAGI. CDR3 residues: CASSRNRLAGAYEQYF. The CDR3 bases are TGTGCCAGCAGTCGAAACCGACTAGCGGGAGCGTACGAGCAGTACTTC.

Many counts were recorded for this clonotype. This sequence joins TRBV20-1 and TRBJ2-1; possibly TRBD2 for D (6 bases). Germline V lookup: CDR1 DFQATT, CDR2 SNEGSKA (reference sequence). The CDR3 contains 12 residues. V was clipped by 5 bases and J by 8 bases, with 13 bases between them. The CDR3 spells CSAQPRGDEQFF. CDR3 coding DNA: TGCAGTGCTCAACCGCGGGGAGATGAGCAGTTCTTC.

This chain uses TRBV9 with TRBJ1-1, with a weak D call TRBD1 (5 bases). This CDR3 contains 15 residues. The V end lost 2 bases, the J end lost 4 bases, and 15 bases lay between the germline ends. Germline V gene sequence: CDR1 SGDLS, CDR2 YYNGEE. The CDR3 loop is CASSVTSEQVTEAFF. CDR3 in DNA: TGTGCCAGCAGCGTGACATCGGAACAGGTCACTGAAGCTTTCTTT.

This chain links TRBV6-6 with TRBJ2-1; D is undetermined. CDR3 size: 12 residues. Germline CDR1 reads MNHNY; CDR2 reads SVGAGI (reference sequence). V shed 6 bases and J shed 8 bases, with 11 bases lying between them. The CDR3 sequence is CASSQRVYEQFF. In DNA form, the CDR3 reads TGTGCCAGCAGCCAAAGGGTATATGAGCAGTTCTTC.

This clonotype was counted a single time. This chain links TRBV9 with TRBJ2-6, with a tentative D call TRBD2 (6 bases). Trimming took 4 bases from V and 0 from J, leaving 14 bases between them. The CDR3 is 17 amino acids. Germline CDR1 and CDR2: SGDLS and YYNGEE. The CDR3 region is CASSSDSGGSGANVLTF. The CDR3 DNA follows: TGTGCCAGCAGCAGTGATAGCGGAGGCTCTGGGGCCAACGTCCTGACTTTC.

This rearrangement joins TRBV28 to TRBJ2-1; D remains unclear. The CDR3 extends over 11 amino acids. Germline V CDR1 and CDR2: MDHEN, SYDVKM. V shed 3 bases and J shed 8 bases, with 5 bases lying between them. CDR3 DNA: TGTGCCAGCAGTTTCCCCGATGAGCAGTTCTTC. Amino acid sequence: CASSFPDEQFF.

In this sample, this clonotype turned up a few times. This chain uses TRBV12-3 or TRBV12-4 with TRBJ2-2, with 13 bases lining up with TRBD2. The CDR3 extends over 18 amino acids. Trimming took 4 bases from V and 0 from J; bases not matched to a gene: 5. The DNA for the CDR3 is TGTGCCAGCAGTTCGGGACTAGCGGGACAGACGAACACCGGGGAGCTGTTTTTT. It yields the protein CASSSGLAGQTNTGELFF.

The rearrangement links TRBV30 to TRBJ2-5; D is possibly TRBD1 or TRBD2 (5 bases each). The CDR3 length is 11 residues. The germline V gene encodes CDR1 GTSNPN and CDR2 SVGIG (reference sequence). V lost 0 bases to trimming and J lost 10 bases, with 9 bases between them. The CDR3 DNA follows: TGTGCCTGGAGTGTAGGGGACGACCAGTACTTC. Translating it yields CAWSVGDDQYF.